This TCR beta chain stems from a study of CD4+ T cells in melanoma. The study's findings and limits: A reported correlation linked neoantigen-specific CD4+ T cells to CD8+, macrophage and B cell function. Neoantigen-specific CD4+ T cells in melanoma reportedly had diverse differentiation states.

Germline CDR1 and CDR2: MDHEN and SYDVKM. Trimming took off 6 bases at V and 6 bases at J, with 17 bases between the two ends. This CDR3 is 14 amino acids long. Turning to this clone: Its antigen is undetermined.

Assay: immunoSEQ multiplex PCR; the TCRdb copy retains only in-frame clones and omits some. The sample records 10,000 or so clones, about 59% being singletons. The receptor was isolated from a human donor with melanoma. The sample comprised cells from a culture (not recorded whether cultured in vitro). The chain links TRBV28 to TRBJ1-2, with D maybe TRBD1 (6 bases). CDR3 sequence: CASRRAQGRNGYTF. The DNA for the CDR3 is TGTGCCAGCAGACGAGCACAGGGACGGAATGGCTACACCTTC.